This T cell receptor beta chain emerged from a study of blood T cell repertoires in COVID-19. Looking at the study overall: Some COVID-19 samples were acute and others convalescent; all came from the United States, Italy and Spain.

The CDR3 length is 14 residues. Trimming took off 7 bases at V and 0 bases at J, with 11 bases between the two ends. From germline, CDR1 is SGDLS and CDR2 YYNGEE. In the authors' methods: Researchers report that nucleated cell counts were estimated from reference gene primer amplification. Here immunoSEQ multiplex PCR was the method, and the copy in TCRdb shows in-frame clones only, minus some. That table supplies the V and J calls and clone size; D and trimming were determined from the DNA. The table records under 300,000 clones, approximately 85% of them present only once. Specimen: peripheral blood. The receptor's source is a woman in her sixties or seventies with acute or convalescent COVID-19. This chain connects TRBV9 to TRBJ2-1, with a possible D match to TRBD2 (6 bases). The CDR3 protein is CASGMGGSYNEQFF. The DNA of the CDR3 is TGTGCCAGCGGGATGGGGGGCTCCTACAATGAGCAGTTCTTC. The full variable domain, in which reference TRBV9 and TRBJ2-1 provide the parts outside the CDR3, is DSGVTQTPKHLITATGQRVTLRCSPRSGDLSVYWYQQSLDQGLQFLIQYYNGEERAKGNILERFSAQQFPDLHSELNLSSLELGDSALYFCASGMGGSYNEQFFGPGTRLTVL.